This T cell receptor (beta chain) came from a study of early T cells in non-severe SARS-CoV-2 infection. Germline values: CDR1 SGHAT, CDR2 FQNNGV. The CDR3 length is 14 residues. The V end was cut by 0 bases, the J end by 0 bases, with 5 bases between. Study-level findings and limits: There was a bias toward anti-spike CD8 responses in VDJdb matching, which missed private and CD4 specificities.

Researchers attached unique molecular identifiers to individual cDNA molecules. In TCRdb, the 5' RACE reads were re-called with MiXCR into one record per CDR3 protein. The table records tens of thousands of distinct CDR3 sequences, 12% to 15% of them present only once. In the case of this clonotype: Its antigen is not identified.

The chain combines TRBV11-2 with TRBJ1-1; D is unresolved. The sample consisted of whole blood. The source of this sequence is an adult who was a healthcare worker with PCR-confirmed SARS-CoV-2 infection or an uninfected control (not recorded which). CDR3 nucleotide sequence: TGTGCCAGCAGCTTAGATTACCTGAACACTGAAGCTTTCTTT. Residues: CASSLDYLNTEAFF.